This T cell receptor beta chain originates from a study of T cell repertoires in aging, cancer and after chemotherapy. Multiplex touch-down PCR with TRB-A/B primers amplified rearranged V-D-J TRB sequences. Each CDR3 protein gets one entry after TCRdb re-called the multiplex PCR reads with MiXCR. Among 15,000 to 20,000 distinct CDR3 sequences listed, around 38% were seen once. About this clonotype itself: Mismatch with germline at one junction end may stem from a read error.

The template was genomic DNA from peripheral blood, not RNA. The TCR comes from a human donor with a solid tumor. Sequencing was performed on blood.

Here the CDR3 DNA reads TGTGCCAGCTCGCAACGGACAGGGATAACCGTGGAGCTGTTTTTT. Amino acid sequence: CASSQRTGITVELFF. The chain links TRBV18 to TRBJ2-2; 8 bases agree with TRBD1. The CDR3 runs to 15 residues. Germline V gene lookup returns CDR1 KGHSH and CDR2 LQKENI. Full variable domain (missing parts from reference TRBV18 and TRBJ2-2): NAGVMQNPRHLVRRRGQEARLRCSPMKGHSHVYWYRQLPEEGLKFMVYLQKENIIDESGMPKERFSAEFPKEGPSILRIQQVVRGDSAAYFCASSQRTGITVELFFGEGSRLTVL.